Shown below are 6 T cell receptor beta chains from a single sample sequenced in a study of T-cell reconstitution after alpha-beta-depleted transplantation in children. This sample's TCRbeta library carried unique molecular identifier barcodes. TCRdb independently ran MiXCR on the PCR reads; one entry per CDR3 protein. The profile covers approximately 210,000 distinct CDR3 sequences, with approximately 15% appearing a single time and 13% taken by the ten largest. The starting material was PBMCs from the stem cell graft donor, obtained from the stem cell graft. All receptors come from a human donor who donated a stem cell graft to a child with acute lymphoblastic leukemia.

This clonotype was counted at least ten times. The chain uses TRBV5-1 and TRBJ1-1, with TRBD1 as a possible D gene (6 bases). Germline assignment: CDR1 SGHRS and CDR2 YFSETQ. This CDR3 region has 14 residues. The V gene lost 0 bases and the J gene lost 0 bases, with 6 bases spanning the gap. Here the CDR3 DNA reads TGCGCCAGCAGCTTGGAGGGGGTGAACACTGAAGCTTTCTTT. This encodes CASSLEGVNTEAFF. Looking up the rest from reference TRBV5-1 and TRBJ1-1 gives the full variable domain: KAGVTQTPRYLIKTRGQQVTLSCSPISGHRSVSWYQQTPGQGLQFLFEYFSETQRNKGNFPGRFSGRQFSNSRSEMNVSTLELGDSALYLCASSLEGVNTEAFFGQGTRLTVV.

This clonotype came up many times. CDR3 sequence reads: CAISEGDTDTQYF. DNA for the CDR3: TGTGCCATCAGTGAGGGGGACACAGATACGCAGTATTTT. V gene TRBV10-3 combines with J gene TRBJ2-3, with D hard to call. V lost 2 bases to trimming and J lost 2 bases, with 5 bases between them. The CDR3 consists of 13 residues. Germline loops: CDR1 ENHRY, CDR2 SYGVKD.

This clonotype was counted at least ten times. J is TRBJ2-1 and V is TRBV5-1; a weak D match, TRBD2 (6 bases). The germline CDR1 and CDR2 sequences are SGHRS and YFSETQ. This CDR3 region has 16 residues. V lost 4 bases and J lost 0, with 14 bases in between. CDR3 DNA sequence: TGCGCCAGCAGCCCTCGCCTGGGGGGCTCCTACAATGAGCAGTTCTTC. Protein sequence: CASSPRLGGSYNEQFF.

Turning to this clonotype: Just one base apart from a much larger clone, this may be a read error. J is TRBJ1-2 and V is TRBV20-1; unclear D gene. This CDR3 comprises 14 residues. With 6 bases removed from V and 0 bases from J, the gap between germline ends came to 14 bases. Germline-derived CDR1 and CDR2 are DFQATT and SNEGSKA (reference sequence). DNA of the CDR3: TGCAGTGCCTCAGCTGGGCCACCTAACTATGGCTACACCTTC. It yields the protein CSASAGPPNYGYTF.

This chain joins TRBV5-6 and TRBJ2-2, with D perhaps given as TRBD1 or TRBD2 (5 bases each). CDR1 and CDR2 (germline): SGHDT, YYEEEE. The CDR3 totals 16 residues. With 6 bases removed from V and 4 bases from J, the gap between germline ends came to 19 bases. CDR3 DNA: TGTGCCAGCAACATTAGGGACGGCATGGGCACCGGGGAGCTGTTTTTT. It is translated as CASNIRDGMGTGELFF.

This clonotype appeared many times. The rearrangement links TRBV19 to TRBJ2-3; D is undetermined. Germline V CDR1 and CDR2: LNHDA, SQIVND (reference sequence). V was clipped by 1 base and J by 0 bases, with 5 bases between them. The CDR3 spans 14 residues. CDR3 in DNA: TGTGCCAGTAGTATAGGGGGTAGCACAGATACGCAGTATTTT. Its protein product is CASSIGGSTDTQYF.